This T cell receptor beta chain originates from a study of post-analysis software for immune sequencing data. Turning to the study itself: Recorded subtypes: relapsing-remitting, secondary progressive, progressive-relapsing; some patients unannotated. Study-wide points: Comparison with controls showed significantly lower normalized Chao1 diversity in multiple sclerosis patients. When patients were compared with controls, four or five TRBV segments were more frequent, TRBV5-6, TRBV5-1 and TRBV20-1 among them. F measure grouped same-batch samples tightly together.

Unique molecular identifiers were built into the TCR beta cDNA libraries. TCRdb ran MiXCR on the PCR reads and lists one entry per CDR3 protein. This repertoire shows around 400,000 distinct CDR3 sequences, about a third found once; its top ten account for over 10%. The V gene's germline CDR1 is MNHEY and CDR2 SMNVEV (reference sequence). The CDR3 consists of 15 residues. V was clipped by 6 bases and J by 1 base, with 16 bases between them. There are a few counts of this clonotype. Antigen unknown. This clonotype was obtained from a girl aged 5-17 years with multiple sclerosis. This sequence joins TRBV27 and TRBJ2-7, with D perhaps TRBD2 (7 bases). Sequences were obtained from blood. The CDR3 nucleotides are TGTGCCAGCAGACAAGCGGGACACGCTTCCTACGAGCAGTACTTC. It specifies CASRQAGHASYEQYF.